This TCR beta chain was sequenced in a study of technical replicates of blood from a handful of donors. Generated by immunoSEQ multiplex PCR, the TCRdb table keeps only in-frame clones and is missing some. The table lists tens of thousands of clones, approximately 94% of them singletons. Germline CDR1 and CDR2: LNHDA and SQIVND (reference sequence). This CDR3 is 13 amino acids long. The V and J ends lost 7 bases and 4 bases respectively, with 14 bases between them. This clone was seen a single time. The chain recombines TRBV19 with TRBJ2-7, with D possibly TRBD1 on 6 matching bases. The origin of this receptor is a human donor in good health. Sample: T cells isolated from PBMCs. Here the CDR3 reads CASKGDTSYEQYF. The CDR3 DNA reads TGTGCCAGTAAAGGGGACACGTCTTACGAGCAGTACTTC.